This TCR beta chain was identified in a study of OX40 agonist ivuxolimab in advanced cancers. Study overall: At 0.01 to 10 mg/kg, ivuxolimab was administered intravenously to patients every 2 weeks.

Sequenced by immunoSEQ multiplex PCR; TCRdb stores in-frame clones only, minus some. Of 80,000 to 100,000 clones in the sample, under 95% were seen once. The TCR comes from an adult with an advanced solid tumor such as melanoma, head and neck, liver or kidney cancer. Sequences were derived from CD4+ or CD8+ T cells sorted from blood, sampled in a trial of the OX40 agonist ivuxolimab.

For the CDR3, the DNA is TGTGCCAGCAGCGATGGGACTAGCGGGAGAAACGAGCAGTACTTC. This encodes CASSDGTSGRNEQYF. This chain connects TRBV7-9 to TRBJ2-7; 14 bases align to TRBD2. CDR1 SEHNR and CDR2 FQNEAQ come from the germline V gene (reference sequence). The length of the CDR3 is 15 residues. J lost 5 bases, V lost 5 bases, and 5 bases had no gene match.